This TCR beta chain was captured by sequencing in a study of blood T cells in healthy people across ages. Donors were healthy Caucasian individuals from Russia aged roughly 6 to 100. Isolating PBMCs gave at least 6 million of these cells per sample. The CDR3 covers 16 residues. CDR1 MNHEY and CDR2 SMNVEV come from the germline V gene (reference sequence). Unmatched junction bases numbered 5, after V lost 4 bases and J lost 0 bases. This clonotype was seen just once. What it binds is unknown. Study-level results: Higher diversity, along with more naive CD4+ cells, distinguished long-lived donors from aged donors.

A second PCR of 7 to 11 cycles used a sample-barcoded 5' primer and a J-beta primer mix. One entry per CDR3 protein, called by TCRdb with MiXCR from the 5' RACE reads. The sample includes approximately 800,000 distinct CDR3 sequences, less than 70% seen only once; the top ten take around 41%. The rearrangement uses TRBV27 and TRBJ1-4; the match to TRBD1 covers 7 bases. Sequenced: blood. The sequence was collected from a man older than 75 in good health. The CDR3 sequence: CASSSRQGATNEKLFF. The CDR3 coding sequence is TGTGCCAGCAGTTCCAGACAGGGAGCAACTAATGAAAAACTGTTTTTT. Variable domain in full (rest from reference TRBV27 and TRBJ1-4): EAQVTQNPRYLITVTGKKLTVTCSQNMNHEYMSWYRQDPGLGLRQIYYSMNVEVTDKGDVPEGYKVSRKEKRNFPLILESPSPNQTSLYFCASSSRQGATNEKLFFGSGTQLSVL.